This passage covers 9 T cell receptor beta chains from one sample sequenced in a study of Graves' ophthalmopathy and Graves' hyperthyroidism. TCR beta CDR3 regions were amplified from RNA transcripts. The first round was an RT-PCR with HTBI primers, and the second round was a multiplex PCR. TCRdb processed the multiplex PCR reads anew with MiXCR; each CDR3 protein has one entry. Seen here are under 350,000 distinct CDR3 sequences, roughly 15% observed once, and the top ten hold roughly an eighth. The specimen was peripheral blood. These receptors originate from an adult man with Graves' ophthalmopathy.

This clonotype showed up many times. V gene TRBV6-1 combines with J gene TRBJ1-6; D uncertain. CDR1 is MNHNS, CDR2 SASEGT, per germline. V shed 9 bases and J shed 5 bases, with 29 bases lying between them. CDR3 length: 19 residues. In DNA form, the CDR3 reads TGTGCCAGTTGGATCCGGGCCCGGAGGGTGCCAGACAATAATTCACCCCTCCACTTT. Its protein product is CASWIRARRVPDNNSPLHF.

This clonotype occurred many times. V gene TRBV5-5 combines with J gene TRBJ1-5, with D hard to call. CDR3 length: 13 residues. Germline V CDR1 and CDR2: SGHKS, YYEKEE (reference sequence). Trimming left V 6 bases short and J 5 bases short, with 12 bases between. In DNA form, the CDR3 reads TGTGCCAGCAATCCAGAGGCGGATCAGCCCCAGCATTTT. Translation: CASNPEADQPQHF.

This clonotype appeared many times. The chain has TRBV7-8 and TRBJ2-7, with D perhaps matching TRBD1 or TRBD2 (6 bases each). The CDR3 has 15 residues. Deletions cut 5 bases from V and 3 bases from J, with 17 bases between. Germline V gene data show CDR1 as SGHVS and CDR2 as FQNEAQ. This CDR3 is CASSPTTGRYYEQYF. The CDR3 DNA reads TGTGCCAGCAGCCCGACTACAGGGAGGTACTACGAGCAGTACTTC.

This clonotype has at least ten counts. V is TRBV6-1 and J is TRBJ2-7; 8 nucleotides agree with TRBD2. CDR3 length: 15 residues. The J segment lost 3 bases and the V segment lost 5 bases, leaving 9 bases of the junction unmatched. CDR1 and CDR2 from the germline V gene are MNHNS and SASEGT. In nucleotides, the CDR3 is TGTGCCAGCAGTCCCGCCGCCAGCGGGGGCTACGAGCAGTACTTC. Translation: CASSPAASGGYEQYF.

This clonotype occurred many times. The chain is built from TRBV13 and TRBJ2-3; 7 bases fit TRBD2. Germline CDR1 reads PRHDT; CDR2 reads FYEKMQ (reference sequence). J lost 0 bases, V lost 5 bases, and 11 bases had no gene match. This CDR3 spans 17 amino acids. CDR3 nucleotides: TGTGCCAGCAGCCCGCGACCAGCGGGGTTCAGCACAGATACGCAGTATTTT. Its protein is CASSPRPAGFSTDTQYF.

This clonotype was counted at least ten times. This chain uses TRBV11-1 with TRBJ1-2, with D maybe TRBD1 (6 bases). The CDR3 is made up of 17 amino acids. Trimming took 1 base from V and 1 from J, leaving 16 bases between them. Per the germline V gene, CDR1 is SGHAT and CDR2 is FQDESV (reference sequence). The CDR3 loop is CASSLDAGGMNNYGYTF. The CDR3 region has the DNA TGTGCCAGCAGCTTAGATGCGGGGGGCATGAATAACTATGGCTACACCTTC.

Many counts were recorded for this clonotype. This sequence joins TRBV10-3 and TRBJ2-7; D is undetermined. The CDR3 covers 11 residues. Trimming took off 2 bases at V and 6 bases at J, with 5 bases between the two ends. Germline CDR1 reads ENHRY; CDR2 reads SYGVKD. The CDR3 protein is CAISETGEQYF. In nucleotides, the CDR3 is TGTGCCATCAGTGAGACCGGCGAGCAGTACTTC.

This clonotype has at least ten counts. This sequence joins TRBV30 and TRBJ2-5; 9 positions match TRBD1. V lost 3 bases, J lost 14 bases, and 13 bases stayed unmatched. The CDR3 covers 13 residues. The germline CDR1 and CDR2 sequences are GTSNPN and SVGIG (reference sequence). CDR3: CAWRGQGRDLNYF. In DNA, the CDR3 is TGTGCCTGGAGGGGACAGGGCAGAGACCTGAACTACTTC. Using reference TRBV30 and TRBJ2-5 for the parts outside the CDR3, the full variable domain is SQTIHQWPATLVQPVGSPLSLECTVEGTSNPNLYWYRQAAGRGLQLLFYSVGIGQISSEVPQNLSASRPQDRQFILSSKKLLLSDSGFYLCAWRGQGRDLNYFGPGTRLLVL.

This clonotype was seen at least ten times. The V call is TRBV10-3, the J call TRBJ1-6; TRBD1 agrees at 8 bases. Germline V gives CDR1 ENHRY, CDR2 SYGVKD. With V trimmed by 4 bases and J by 5 bases, 4 bases remained unmatched. This CDR3 has 15 residues. In DNA, the CDR3 is TGTGCCATCAGTGTCACAGGGGGTAATAATTCACCCCTCCACTTT. Protein sequence: CAISVTGGNNSPLHF.